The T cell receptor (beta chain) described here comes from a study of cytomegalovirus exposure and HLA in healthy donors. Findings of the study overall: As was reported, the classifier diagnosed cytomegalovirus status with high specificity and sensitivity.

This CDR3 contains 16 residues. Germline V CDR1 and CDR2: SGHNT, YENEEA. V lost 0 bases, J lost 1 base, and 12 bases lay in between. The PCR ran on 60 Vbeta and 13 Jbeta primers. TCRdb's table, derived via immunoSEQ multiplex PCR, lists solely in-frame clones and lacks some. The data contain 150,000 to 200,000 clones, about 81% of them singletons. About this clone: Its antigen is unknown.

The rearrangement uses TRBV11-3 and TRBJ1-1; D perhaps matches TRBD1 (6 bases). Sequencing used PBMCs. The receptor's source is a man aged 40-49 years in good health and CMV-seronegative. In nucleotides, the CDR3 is TGTGCCAGCAGCTTAGAAGGGCAGGGACAGAACACTGAAGCTTTCTTT. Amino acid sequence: CASSLEGQGQNTEAFF.